These 24 T cell receptor beta chains share one sample of origin, sequenced in a study of graft-versus-host responses after intestinal transplantation. TCRdb keeps only in-frame clones here, not all; method: immunoSEQ multiplex PCR. This sample has some 140,000 clones, with over 85% found just once. The antigens these receptors bind are not known. The sequences come from unstimulated CD4+ T cells sorted from spleen or lymph node cells, collected before intestinal transplant. The receptors here all came from a human donor who received an intestinal transplant.

The V call is TRBV6-6, the J call TRBJ1-4, with unresolved D. Germline CDR1 is MNHNY and CDR2 is SVGAGI (reference sequence). The CDR3 totals 12 residues. Trimming pared 6 bases from V and 5 bases from J, leaving 7 bases between. DNA for the CDR3: TGTGCCAGCAGACAGAGGAATGAAAAACTGTTTTTT. It specifies CASRQRNEKLFF.

This rearrangement joins TRBV7-9 to TRBJ2-3; unclear D gene. V lost 3 bases to trimming and J lost 0 bases, with 7 bases between them. The CDR3 is 14 residues long. Germline V lookup: CDR1 SEHNR, CDR2 FQNEAQ (reference sequence). CDR3 loop: CASSFETSTDTQYF. DNA for the CDR3: TGTGCCAGCAGCTTTGAAACTAGCACAGATACGCAGTATTTT.

This chain links TRBV5-4 with TRBJ2-2, with D possibly being TRBD2 (6 bases). CDR1 SGHNT and CDR2 YYREEE come from the germline V gene (reference sequence). There are 14 residues in the CDR3. V dropped 5 bases and J dropped 5 bases, with 13 bases sitting between them. CDR3 amino acids: CASSSQAGTGELFF. The CDR3 DNA reads as TGTGCCAGCAGTAGCCAGGCGGGAACCGGGGAGCTGTTTTTT.

The chain is built from TRBV2 and TRBJ1-2; D may be TRBD1 (5 bases). This CDR3 is built from 17 residues. Between the trimmed V and J ends, which lost 0 bases and 4 bases, there was a span of 18 bases. Looked up from germline, CDR1 is SNHLY and CDR2 is FYNNEI. CDR3 loop: CASSEAGEGRLLYGYTF. CDR3 coding DNA: TGTGCCAGCAGTGAAGCGGGGGAGGGCCGTCTCCTCTATGGCTACACCTTC.

The J gene is TRBJ2-1, the V gene TRBV10-3, with 7 nucleotides matching TRBD1. The CDR3 has 13 residues. The ends lost 10 bases at V and 7 bases at J; junction bases unmatched: 10. CDR1 and CDR2 from the germline V gene are ENHRY and SYGVKD. CDR3 in amino acids: CATSDRVVNEQFF. CDR3 DNA: TGTGCCACCTCCGACAGGGTTGTTAATGAGCAGTTCTTC.

CDR3: CASSFQDSSGNTIYF. In nucleotides, the CDR3 is TGTGCCAGCAGCTTCCAGGACAGCTCTGGAAACACCATATATTTT. V gene TRBV5-4 combines with J gene TRBJ1-3; the D gene is possibly TRBD1 (6 bases). This CDR3 has 15 amino acids. Germline CDR1 SGHNT, CDR2 YYREEE (reference sequence). Trimming removed 2 bases from V and 0 bases from J, with 9 bases in between. The variable domain in full, with the rest retrieved from reference TRBV5-4 and TRBJ1-3, is ETGVTQSPTHLIKTRGQQVTLRCSSQSGHNTVSWYQQALGQGPQFIFQYYREEENGRGNFPPRFSGLQFPNYSSELNVNALELDDSALYLCASSFQDSSGNTIYFGEGSWLTVV.

In DNA form, the CDR3 reads TGTGCCAGCAGCCACTCACGGGATACGCAGTATTTT. It specifies CASSHSRDTQYF. The gene calls are TRBV4-2 and TRBJ2-3, with D unclear. This CDR3 has 12 amino acids. The V gene lost 3 bases and the J gene lost 6 bases, with 7 bases spanning the gap. Germline lookup yields CDR1 LGHNA and CDR2 YNFKEQ.

V usage is TRBV19 and J usage is TRBJ1-2; possibly TRBD1 for D (5 bases). Germline lookup yields CDR1 LNHDA and CDR2 SQIVND (reference sequence). The CDR3 has 14 amino acids. V was pared by 5 bases and J by 8 bases, with 18 bases between. CDR3 region: CASSDAGDRWGYTF. The CDR3 coding sequence is TGTGCCAGTAGTGACGCCGGGGACCGCTGGGGCTACACCTTC.

The chain joins TRBV10-3 to TRBJ2-7; D is uncertain. This CDR3 has 15 amino acids. Germline V gene data show CDR1 as ENHRY and CDR2 as SYGVKD. V gave up 0 bases and J gave up 0 bases, with 9 bases separating them. Written as DNA, the CDR3 is TGTGCCATCAGTGAGTCAGCGCGAAGCTCCTACGAGCAGTACTTC. This gives the protein CAISESARSSYEQYF.

This clone was observed a single time. V gene TRBV19 combines with J gene TRBJ1-2; weak D call: TRBD1 (5 bases). V lost 6 bases and J lost 2, with 10 bases in between. Germline-derived CDR1 and CDR2 are LNHDA and SQIVND (reference sequence). The CDR3 extends over 13 amino acids. CDR3: CASRGPRNYGYTF. DNA for the CDR3: TGTGCCAGTAGGGGACCCCGCAACTATGGCTACACCTTC. The full variable domain, its missing parts supplied by reference TRBV19 and TRBJ1-2, is DGGITQSPKYLFRKEGQNVTLSCEQNLNHDAMYWYRQDPGQGLRLIYYSQIVNDFQKGDIAEGYSVSREKKESFPLTVTSAQKNPTAFYLCASRGPRNYGYTFGSGTRLTVV.

The chain employs TRBV6-5 and TRBJ2-2; 8 bases align to TRBD1. Looked up from germline, CDR1 is MNHEY and CDR2 is SVGAGI. With V trimmed by 6 bases and J by 3 bases, 3 bases remained unmatched. CDR3 length: 14 amino acids. The CDR3 region has the DNA TGTGCCAGCAGGAGGACAGGGCACACCGGGGAGCTGTTTTTT. It yields the protein CASRRTGHTGELFF.

The V call is TRBV10-3, the J call TRBJ1-1, with TRBD1 matching over 11 bases. The CDR3 runs 14 residues. CDR1 is ENHRY, CDR2 SYGVKD, per germline. J was trimmed by 8 bases and V by 6 bases; bases with no gene match: 8. The CDR3: CAIRDGTGGREAFF. CDR3 bases: TGTGCCATCAGGGATGGGACAGGGGGAAGGGAAGCTTTCTTT.

The chain recombines TRBV7-2 with TRBJ2-1; D is uncertain. This CDR3 has 14 amino acids. Germline V gene data show CDR1 as SGHTA and CDR2 as FQGNSA. The ends were cut back, 2 bases at V and 5 bases at J, with 10 bases in the middle. The CDR3 nucleotides are TGTGCCAGCAGCTTAACGTCGAAGGACAATGAGCAGTTCTTC. The encoded protein is CASSLTSKDNEQFF.

V and J are TRBV7-9 and TRBJ2-2; the D is unclear. The V end was cut by 4 bases, the J end by 8 bases, with 17 bases between. Germline CDR1 and CDR2: SEHNR and FQNEAQ (reference sequence). The CDR3 runs to 15 residues. CDR3 sequence reads: CASSSQVGLTGELFF. The CDR3 DNA reads as TGTGCCAGCAGCTCTCAAGTGGGATTAACAGGGGAGCTGTTTTTT.

This chain uses TRBV27 with TRBJ2-1; D is uncertain. Trimming pared 10 bases from V and 1 base from J, leaving 17 bases between. The CDR3 covers 15 residues. The germline gives CDR1 MNHEY, CDR2 SMNVEV (reference sequence). The CDR3 spells CAISDARGSYNEQFF. The DNA for the CDR3 is TGTGCCATTTCGGACGCTCGTGGGTCCTACAATGAGCAGTTCTTC.

The chain joins TRBV7-2 to TRBJ1-3; D gene uncertain. The length of the CDR3 is 14 residues. Trimming shortened V by 3 bases and J by 2 bases, and 8 bases separated the two germline ends. Germline-derived CDR1 and CDR2 are SGHTA and FQGNSA. CDR3 region: CASSFRPPGNTIYF. CDR3 DNA: TGTGCCAGCAGCTTCCGGCCCCCTGGAAACACCATATATTTT. Full variable domain (missing parts from reference TRBV7-2 and TRBJ1-3): GAGVSQSPSNKVTEKGKDVELRCDPISGHTALYWYRQSLGQGLEFLIYFQGNSAPDKSGLPSDRFSAERTGGSVSTLTIQRTQQEDSAVYLCASSFRPPGNTIYFGEGSWLTVV.

The chain joins TRBV7-8 to TRBJ1-3; D not certain. V was trimmed by 1 base and J by 3 bases, leaving 7 bases between them. This CDR3 spans 14 amino acids. CDR1 and CDR2 from the germline V gene are SGHVS and FQNEAQ. The CDR3, as DNA: TGTGCCAGCAGCTTAGATGGTCGTGGAAACACCATATATTTT. This codes for CASSLDGRGNTIYF.

The chain links TRBV11-1 to TRBJ2-1; D may be TRBD1 (7 bases). From germline, CDR1 is SGHAT and CDR2 FQDESV (reference sequence). The CDR3 spans 12 residues. Trimming cost V 5 bases and J 10 bases, with 12 bases left between them. The CDR3 loop is CASSPAGGEQFF. The CDR3 DNA reads as TGTGCCAGCAGCCCGGCAGGGGGGGAGCAGTTCTTC.

V and J are TRBV11-2 and TRBJ2-2, with TRBD1 identical over 7 bases. This CDR3 contains 16 residues. Germline V lookup: CDR1 SGHAT, CDR2 FQNNGV. The V gene end was trimmed by 1 base and the J gene end by 2 bases; junction bases not matched to a gene: 4. CDR3 loop: CASSLGGGSNTGELFF. The CDR3 DNA is TGTGCCAGCAGCTTAGGAGGGGGCAGTAACACCGGGGAGCTGTTTTTT.

This rearrangement joins TRBV4-1 to TRBJ1-1; no reliable D call. The CDR3 is 14 amino acids. From germline, CDR1 is MGHRA and CDR2 YSYEKL. Trimming removed 1 base from V and 1 base from J, with 7 bases in between. The CDR3 loop is CASSQVGWNTEAFF. CDR3 DNA sequence: TGCGCCAGCAGCCAAGTCGGCTGGAACACTGAAGCTTTCTTT.

The chain employs TRBV6-1 and TRBJ2-1; 7 nucleotides align to TRBD2. Trimming took 7 bases from V and 7 from J; bases not matched to a gene: 7. There are 13 residues in the CDR3. CDR1 and CDR2 from the germline V gene are MNHNS and SASEGT. Here the CDR3 DNA reads TGTGCCAGCATACAGCGGGGTAGGAATGAGCAGTTCTTC. It translates to CASIQRGRNEQFF.

The genes are TRBV2 and TRBJ1-2; D is ambiguous. CDR3 length: 14 amino acids. V lost 3 bases to trimming and J lost 7 bases, with 15 bases between them. Germline CDR1 is SNHLY and CDR2 is FYNNEI. In DNA, the CDR3 is TGTGCCAGCAGTGAGGGCGGTGTTTCCGGTGGCTACACCTTC. Residues: CASSEGGVSGGYTF. Looking up the rest from reference TRBV2 and TRBJ1-2 gives the full variable domain: EPEVTQTPSHQVTQMGQEVILRCVPISNHLYFYWYRQILGQKVEFLVSFYNNEISEKSEIFDDQFSVERPDGSNFTLKIRSTKLEDSAMYFCASSEGGVSGGYTFGSGTRLTVV.

J is TRBJ1-2 and V is TRBV6-1; 7 nucleotides agree with TRBD1. Germline V lookup: CDR1 MNHNS, CDR2 SASEGT. J gave up 4 bases and V 6 bases, and 8 bases lay outside the gene matches. CDR3 length: 14 amino acids. CDR3 protein: CASREDRNPYGYTF. The CDR3 coding sequence is TGTGCCAGCAGGGAGGACAGGAACCCCTATGGCTACACCTTC.

DNA for the CDR3: TGTGCCAGCAGCCAAGGACAGGGGGCAACTAATGAAAAACTGTTTTTT. Protein product: CASSQGQGATNEKLFF. This chain uses TRBV4-2 with TRBJ1-4, with 9 nucleotides matching TRBD1. Trimming cost V 1 base and J 0 bases; bases outside gene matches: 0. The CDR3 consists of 16 residues. CDR1 and CDR2 from the germline V gene are LGHNA and YNFKEQ.